Following are 14 T cell receptor beta chains from one sample sequenced in a study of cytomegalovirus exposure and HLA in healthy donors. Primers included in the PCR were 60 Vbeta and 13 Jbeta primers. Sequenced by immunoSEQ multiplex PCR; TCRdb stores in-frame clones only, minus some. The data contain under 200,000 clones, 80% to 85% of them singletons. Sequencing was done on a sample of PBMCs. These receptors were collected from a boy under 10 years old in good health and CMV-seronegative.

The chain couples TRBV28 to TRBJ1-2; 11 bases are a match to TRBD1. The V gene end was trimmed by 2 bases and the J gene end by 5 bases; junction bases not matched to a gene: 4. The germline V gene encodes CDR1 MDHEN and CDR2 SYDVKM. This CDR3 region has 15 residues. The chain's CDR3 is CASSLSGTGGYGYTF. CDR3 bases: TGTGCCAGCAGTTTAAGCGGGACAGGGGGATATGGCTACACCTTC.

This clone was observed a single time. The V and J genes are TRBV13 and TRBJ2-5; TRBD2 aligns across 9 bases. The CDR3 length is 16 residues. Germline CDR1 is PRHDT and CDR2 is FYEKMQ (reference sequence). V gave up 2 bases and J gave up 0 bases; unmatched junction bases: 4. This chain's CDR3 is CASSLMREGYQETQYF. DNA for the CDR3: TGTGCCAGCAGCTTAATGCGGGAGGGGTACCAAGAGACCCAGTACTTC.

This chain links TRBV27 with TRBJ2-7; 8 bases fit TRBD1. Germline trimming cut 2 bases from V and 6 bases from J; bases unmatched to any gene: 3. The CDR3 extends over 13 amino acids. The V gene's germline CDR1 is MNHEY and CDR2 SMNVEV (reference sequence). CDR3 sequence reads: CASSLGQGGEQYF. CDR3 coding DNA: TGTGCCAGCAGTTTAGGACAGGGTGGCGAGCAGTACTTC.

J is TRBJ2-3 and V is TRBV27; TRBD2 aligns across 9 bases. This CDR3 is 17 amino acids long. Germline trimming cut 4 bases from V and 0 bases from J; bases unmatched to any gene: 8. Per germline, CDR1 MNHEY and CDR2 SMNVEV (reference sequence). This CDR3 is CASSSSGADTSTDTQYF. CDR3 nucleotides: TGTGCCAGCAGTTCTAGCGGGGCCGATACTAGCACAGATACGCAGTATTTT.

This chain links TRBV5-1 with TRBJ2-5, with D possibly TRBD2 on 5 matching bases. Germline-derived CDR1 and CDR2 are SGHRS and YFSETQ. The V end was cut by 4 bases, the J end by 11 bases, with 18 bases between. This CDR3 has 13 residues. CDR3 nucleotides: TGCGCCAGCAGCCGGGGATTATGGGATGAGCAGTACTTC. Encoded protein: CASSRGLWDEQYF.

The chain couples TRBV30 to TRBJ2-1; 8 nucleotides align to TRBD1. Germline CDR1 reads GTSNPN; CDR2 reads SVGIG (reference sequence). Unmatched junction bases numbered 10, after V lost 2 bases and J lost 1 base. CDR3 length: 17 residues. CDR3 residues: CAWSRARQGSSYNEQFF. The CDR3 DNA reads as TGTGCCTGGAGTAGGGCCAGACAGGGGTCGTCCTACAATGAGCAGTTCTTC. Variable domain in full (rest from reference TRBV30 and TRBJ2-1): SQTIHQWPATLVQPVGSPLSLECTVEGTSNPNLYWYRQAAGRGLQLLFYSVGIGQISSEVPQNLSASRPQDRQFILSSKKLLLSDSGFYLCAWSRARQGSSYNEQFFGPGTRLTVL.

In its sample, this clone was seen once. The V and J genes are TRBV2 and TRBJ2-3; 14 positions match TRBD2. Germline loops: CDR1 SNHLY, CDR2 FYNNEI. CDR3 length: 16 amino acids. The V and J ends lost 6 bases and 0 bases, in that order; junction bases with no gene match: 2. In DNA, the CDR3 is TGTGCCAGCAGAGGGACTAGCGGGAGTAGCACAGATACGCAGTATTTT. Translation: CASRGTSGSSTDTQYF.

The V gene is TRBV7-6, the J gene TRBJ2-2, with 8 bases fitting TRBD2. There are 18 residues in the CDR3. Losses at the gene ends were 4 bases for V and 4 bases for J; bases not matched to a gene: 14. Germline loops: CDR1 SGHVS, CDR2 FNYEAQ. The DNA of the CDR3 is TGTGCCAGCAGCTCCAGACCTAGGACTAGCTCGGTCACCGGGGAGCTGTTTTTT. Encoded protein: CASSSRPRTSSVTGELFF.

The chain is built from TRBV6-1 and TRBJ1-1; D is possibly TRBD1 (6 bases). The germline CDR1 and CDR2 sequences are MNHNS and SASEGT. The CDR3 contains 14 residues. V was clipped by 6 bases and J by 3 bases, with 14 bases between them. CDR3 residues: CASRKDSSDTEAFF. DNA of the CDR3: TGTGCCAGCAGGAAGGACAGCTCTGACACTGAAGCTTTCTTT.

Here the CDR3 reads CANPRRLAQETQYF. CDR3 DNA: TGTGCCAACCCGCGGCGACTAGCGCAAGAGACCCAGTACTTC. The chain recombines TRBV6-1 with TRBJ2-5; 8 positions agree with TRBD2. The germline gives CDR1 MNHNS, CDR2 SASEGT. The CDR3 runs to 14 residues. V shed 10 bases and J 2 bases; nucleotides not matched to a gene: 9.

The chain recombines TRBV18 with TRBJ1-1; possibly TRBD1 for D (6 bases). The ends were cut back, 4 bases at V and 1 base at J, with 7 bases in the middle. CDR1 and CDR2 (germline): KGHSH, LQKENI. This CDR3 has 13 residues. CDR3 DNA: TGTGCCAGCTCACGGACAGCGAACACTGAAGCTTTCTTT. The encoded protein is CASSRTANTEAFF. Together with reference TRBV18 and TRBJ1-1, the CDR3 gives the full variable domain: NAGVMQNPRHLVRRRGQEARLRCSPMKGHSHVYWYRQLPEEGLKFMVYLQKENIIDESGMPKERFSAEFPKEGPSILRIQQVVRGDSAAYFCASSRTANTEAFFGQGTRLTVV.

V usage is TRBV10-2 and J usage is TRBJ2-3, with 10 bases aligning to TRBD2. The CDR3 contains 15 residues. V lost 4 bases and J lost 4; bases outside the gene matches: 5. The germline gives CDR1 WSHSY, CDR2 SAAADI. CDR3 amino acids: CASSGTSGQADTQYF. CDR3 sequence (DNA): TGCGCCAGCAGTGGGACTAGCGGTCAAGCAGATACGCAGTATTTT.

The chain has TRBV19 and TRBJ1-4, with D possibly matching TRBD1 (5 bases). V was clipped by 5 bases and J by 4 bases, with 14 bases between them. The CDR3 sequence is 15 residues long. In germline, CDR1 is LNHDA, CDR2 SQIVND (reference sequence). The CDR3, as DNA: TGTGCCAGTAGTCCACGGGGGACCTATAATGAAAAACTGTTTTTT. The encoded protein is CASSPRGTYNEKLFF.

The chain joins TRBV13 to TRBJ1-2; 8 bases match TRBD1. Germline values: CDR1 PRHDT, CDR2 FYEKMQ (reference sequence). This CDR3 spans 15 amino acids. The V segment lost 3 bases and the J segment 3 bases; nucleotides outside the gene matches: 6. The CDR3 bases are TGTGCCAGCAGCTTCAGGGGGCGAAGTGACTATGGCTACACCTTC. The encoded protein is CASSFRGRSDYGYTF. The full variable domain, with the rest looked up from reference TRBV13 and TRBJ1-2, is AAGVIQSPRHLIKEKRETATLKCYPIPRHDTVYWYQQGPGQDPQFLISFYEKMQSDKGSIPDRFSAQQFSDYHSELNMSSLELGDSALYFCASSFRGRSDYGYTFGSGTRLTVV.